The 3 T cell receptor beta chains presented below share a single source sample, sequenced in a study of T and B cells in COVID-19 patients. Multiplex PCR with BIOMED2 TRB-A/B primer pools amplified TRB rearrangements. TCRdb recomputed calls from the multiplex PCR reads with MiXCR, one row per CDR3 protein. Of under 13,000 distinct CDR3 sequences detected, more than 30% appear once; the ten largest clones hold more than 13%. Blood genomic DNA input for TRB amplification was 250-500 ng. The specimen was blood. These TCRs come from a human donor with active COVID-19.

The chain employs TRBV5-4 and TRBJ2-5, with 11 bases aligning to TRBD2. Germline CDR1 SGHNT, CDR2 YYREEE (reference sequence). The CDR3 has 14 amino acids. J gave up 5 bases and V 5 bases, and 5 bases lay outside the gene matches. DNA of the CDR3: TGTGCCAGCAGATTAGCGGGGGGGATCGAGACCCAGTACTTC. It yields the protein CASRLAGGIETQYF.

This clonotype was counted between two and nine times. The rearrangement uses TRBV27 and TRBJ1-6; D might be TRBD1 (5 bases). CDR1 is MNHEY and CDR2 is SMNVEV in the germline V gene (reference sequence). V lost 6 bases to trimming and J lost 4 bases, with 16 bases between them. The CDR3 spans 16 residues. The CDR3 protein is CASSPAGPRYNSPLHF. CDR3 nucleotides: TGTGCCAGCAGCCCCGCGGGGCCCAGATATAATTCACCCCTCCACTTT.

Within the sample, this clonotype is medium-sized. This rearrangement joins TRBV6-5 to TRBJ2-7; D is perhaps TRBD1 (5 bases). The CDR3 sequence is 15 residues long. V was trimmed by 4 bases and J by 2 bases, leaving 15 bases between them. The germline V gene has CDR1 MNHEY and CDR2 SVGAGI. The CDR3 coding sequence is TGTGCCAGCAGTTTAGGGGCGGCACCGACCTACGAGCAGTACTTC. It specifies CASSLGAAPTYEQYF.